Included here is one T cell receptor (beta chain) sequence, with context. Its specificity is not known. The CDR3 has 14 residues. CDR1 and CDR2 (germline): MDHEN, SYDVKM. The V gene lost 5 bases and the J gene lost 4 bases, with 12 bases spanning the gap. The data originate from a study of regulatory T cells. Overall study results and limits: Hydrophobic residues at CDR3 positions 6 and 7 were enriched in conventional CD4+ T cells of CD3G-deficient patients.

Primers: 52 TRBV forward and 13 TRBJ reverse. The data were produced by immunoSEQ multiplex PCR, yet TCRdb's version contains in-frame clones alone and is incomplete. The sample has some 38,000 clones, around nine tenths seen once. Regulatory (CD25-high CD127-low) and conventional (CD25-low CD127-high) CD4+ T cells were sorted separately. This sequence originates from a person between 18 and 35 years old with CD3G deficiency. The sample comprised conventional CD4+ T cells sorted from blood. The J gene is TRBJ2-1, the V gene TRBV28; D remains ambiguous. CDR3 DNA: TGTGCCAGCAGTCCCTCCGGGTTTTACAATGAGCAGTTCTTC. Its protein product is CASSPSGFYNEQFF.